The following is a TCR beta chain sequence with its context. V trimming: 7 bases; J trimming: 8 bases; junction bases outside the gene matches: 13. Germline V CDR1 and CDR2: SEHNR, FQNEAQ (reference sequence). This CDR3 comprises 14 residues. This entry belongs to a study of cytomegalovirus exposure and HLA in healthy donors. PCR employed 60 Vbeta and 13 Jbeta primers. Assay used: immunoSEQ multiplex PCR; TCRdb lists only in-frame clones, some missing. Of about 120,000 clones in the sample, 65% to 80% were seen once. The clonotype originates from a man aged 55 to 70 in good health and CMV-seropositive. Sequencing was carried out using PBMCs. The V call is TRBV7-9, the J call TRBJ1-1, with 7 bases identical to TRBD1. The CDR3 region is CASNRQGSELEAFF. CDR3 bases: TGTGCCAGCAACAGACAGGGTAGTGAATTGGAAGCTTTCTTT.